This is a list of T cell receptor beta chains from one sample in a study of monozygotic twins with inflammatory bowel disease. With the 5' RACE reads reprocessed, TCRdb shows one record per CDR3 protein and no DNA. The clone table shows 300,000 to 450,000 distinct CDR3 sequences, with the ten largest holding just over 2.5%. Sequencing input: blood. The receptors come from a human donor with ulcerative colitis or Crohn's disease, or a healthy co-twin of an affected twin (not recorded which). Each CDR3 is given with its conserved first and last residue.

length,V,J,CDR3
17,TRBV20-1,TRBJ2-1,CSASVGRGGRSYNEQFF
12,TRBV20-1,TRBJ2-7,CSVVTGGNEQYF
12,TRBV27,TRBJ2-7,CASGTGVVRQYF
12,TRBV6-5,TRBJ2-3,CASRGFGDTQYF
16,TRBV7-2,TRBJ1-5,CASSPRTGNVNQPQHF
15,TRBV19,TRBJ1-1,CASSISAGVNTEAFF
16,TRBV20-1,TRBJ2-1,CSASSFSGGSYNEQFF
15,TRBV14,TRBJ1-4,CASSQLGGAGEKLFF
16,TRBV5-1,TRBJ1-5,CASSLTGTGSNQPQHF
15,TRBV18,TRBJ1-2,CASSPIQGYNYGYTF
12,TRBV6-2/TRBV6-3,TRBJ2-5,CASRFPEETQYF
17,TRBV29-1,TRBJ2-7,CSVVGSKFEGQLYEQYF
14,TRBV7-8,TRBJ2-7,CASTLSGGTYEQYF
14,TRBV10-2,TRBJ2-7,CASSESRLTYEQYF
14,TRBV6-1,TRBJ1-1,CASSEGGRRPRAFF
13,TRBV2,TRBJ1-1,CASSEGPYTEAFF
17,TRBV4-1,TRBJ2-3,CASSQAGTGGVTDTQYF
15,TRBV5-1,TRBJ2-4,CASSSETSGKNIQYF
14,TRBV5-6,TRBJ1-5,CASSFDGRNQPQHF
14,TRBV10-3,TRBJ2-3,CAISGGVDTDTQYF
15,TRBV5-1,TRBJ1-6,CASSLNRGSDSPLHF
13,TRBV6-2/TRBV6-3,TRBJ2-3,CASKGTGVDTQYF
14,TRBV5-1,TRBJ2-5,CASSLEQGGETQYF
15,TRBV27,TRBJ1-1,CASSRRRQGGTEAFF
13,TRBV24-1,TRBJ1-2,CATSDPGGNGYTF
15,TRBV18,TRBJ1-4,CASSPEGVKTEKLFF
14,TRBV18,TRBJ1-4,CASSPDRSNEKLFF
14,TRBV6-4,TRBJ2-2,CASSGTGDTGELFF
16,TRBV12-3/TRBV12-4,TRBJ1-5,CASSRGQTYSNQPQHF
15,TRBV11-3,TRBJ2-1,CASSARQGPYNEQFF
17,TRBV20-1,TRBJ2-1,CSARSPGTSGGIDEQFF